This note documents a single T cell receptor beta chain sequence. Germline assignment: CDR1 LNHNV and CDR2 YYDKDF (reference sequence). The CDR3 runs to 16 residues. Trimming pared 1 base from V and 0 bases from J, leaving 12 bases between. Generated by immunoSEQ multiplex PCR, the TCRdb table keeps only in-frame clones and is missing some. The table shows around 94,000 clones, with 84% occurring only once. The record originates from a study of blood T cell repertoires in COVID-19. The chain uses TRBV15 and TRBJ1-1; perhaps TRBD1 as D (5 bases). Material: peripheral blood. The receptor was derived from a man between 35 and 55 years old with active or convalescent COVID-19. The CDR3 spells CATSRGQGRLNTEAFF. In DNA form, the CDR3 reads TGTGCCACCAGCAGAGGTCAGGGCAGATTGAACACTGAAGCTTTCTTT.